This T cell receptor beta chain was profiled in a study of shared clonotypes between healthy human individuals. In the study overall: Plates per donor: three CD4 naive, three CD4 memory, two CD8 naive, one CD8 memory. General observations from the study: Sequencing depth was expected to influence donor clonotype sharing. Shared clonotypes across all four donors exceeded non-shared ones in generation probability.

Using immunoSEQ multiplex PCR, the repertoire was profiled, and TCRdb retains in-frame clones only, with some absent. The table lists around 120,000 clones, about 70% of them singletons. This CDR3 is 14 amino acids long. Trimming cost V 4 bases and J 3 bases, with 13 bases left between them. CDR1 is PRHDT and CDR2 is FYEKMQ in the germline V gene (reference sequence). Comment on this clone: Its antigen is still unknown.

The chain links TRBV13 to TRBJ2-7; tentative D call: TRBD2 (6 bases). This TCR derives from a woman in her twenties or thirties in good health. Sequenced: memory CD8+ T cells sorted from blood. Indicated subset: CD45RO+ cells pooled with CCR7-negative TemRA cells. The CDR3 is CASSSSGLNYEQYF. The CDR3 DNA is TGTGCCAGCAGCTCCTCAGGACTAAACTACGAGCAGTACTTC.